This TCR beta chain was documented in a study of cytomegalovirus exposure and HLA in healthy donors. General observations from the study: What a later analysis showed was that several of the most significant clusters appeared linked to common viral pathogens. Later, an analysis showed that TCR beta chains associated with HLA were more clonally expanded than others that were equally common.

PCR involved 60 Vbeta and 13 Jbeta primers. As originally analysed: The count from a later analysis was tens of millions of unique TCR beta chains, about 9.9 million of them shared. Sequencing was performed with immunoSEQ multiplex PCR; in TCRdb, only in-frame clones are kept and a portion is missing. The V and J calls and clone size are taken from that table; D and trimming were inferred from the DNA. Here the sample spans about 180,000 clones, around 82% being singletons. As regards this clone: No antigen is known for it. A read error may produce the germline difference seen at one junction end. Other DNA sequences of this sample code for an identical CDR3.

Germline loops: CDR1 LNHDA, CDR2 SQIVND (reference sequence). This CDR3 comprises 13 residues. The V gene is TRBV19, the J gene TRBJ1-1; D uncertain. Sequenced input: PBMCs. This clonotype originated in a man aged 25-45 years in good health and CMV-seronegative. CDR3 in DNA: TGTGCCAGTAGGAAGGGAGGTCGCGGTGAAGCCTTCTTT. Translating it yields CASRKGGRGEAFF.